These 22 T cell receptor beta chains were sequenced from one sample in a study of molecular identifiers for immune sequencing clone quantification. TCRdb recomputed calls from the PCR reads with MiXCR, one row per CDR3 protein. The sample shows some 65,000 distinct CDR3 sequences, about a fifth of them seen only once. The sample consisted of naive CD8+ T cells from blood, with Jurkat cell RNA spiked in. Regarding subset: FACS-sorted CD8+CD4-CCR7+CD45RA+ naive T cells. Source of these receptors: a human donor in good health. Some libraries in this study had Jurkat cell RNA spiked in.

This clonotype appeared many times. The V and J genes are TRBV9 and TRBJ2-1; 10 bases align to TRBD2. V shed 0 bases, J shed 4 bases, and the junction held 1 base outside the gene matches. This CDR3 spans 15 amino acids. The germline CDR1 and CDR2 sequences are SGDLS and YYNGEE. Here the CDR3 reads CASSVVLAGYNEQFF. In nucleotides, the CDR3 is TGTGCCAGCAGCGTAGTACTAGCGGGGTACAATGAGCAGTTCTTC. Using reference TRBV9 and TRBJ2-1 for the parts outside the CDR3, the full variable domain is DSGVTQTPKHLITATGQRVTLRCSPRSGDLSVYWYQQSLDQGLQFLIQYYNGEERAKGNILERFSAQQFPDLHSELNLSSLELGDSALYFCASSVVLAGYNEQFFGPGTRLTVL.

The table lists this clonotype with many counts. The J gene is TRBJ2-7, the V gene TRBV12-3 or TRBV12-4; D is uncertain. This CDR3 has 12 amino acids. The V end was cut by 5 bases, the J end by 4 bases, with 9 bases between. The CDR3 is CASSPTEYEQYF. Written as DNA, the CDR3 is TGTGCCAGCAGTCCAACAGAGTACGAGCAGTACTTC.

This clonotype appeared many times. The rearrangement links TRBV29-1 to TRBJ1-3; possibly TRBD1 for D (5 bases). Germline V lookup: CDR1 SQVTM, CDR2 ANQGSEA. The CDR3 totals 17 residues. V was clipped by 3 bases and J by 8 bases, with 26 bases between them. The CDR3 DNA reads TGCAGCGTTGAGGTGGGATCCGGGGCTGTTGGCTTGGACACCATATATTTT. This gives the protein CSVEVGSGAVGLDTIYF.

This clonotype was recorded at least ten times. The chain links TRBV11-2 to TRBJ2-1; 7 bases match TRBD2. The CDR3 spans 18 residues. Germline V gene data show CDR1 as SGHAT and CDR2 as FQNNGV. The V segment lost 1 base and the J segment 0 bases; nucleotides outside the gene matches: 9. Here the CDR3 reads CASSLVGHSGPSYNEQFF. The CDR3 region has the DNA TGTGCCAGCAGCTTAGTCGGCCATAGCGGGCCCTCCTACAATGAGCAGTTCTTC.

At least ten counts were recorded for this clonotype. This chain uses TRBV7-6 with TRBJ1-1; 7 nucleotides agree with TRBD1. This CDR3 is 14 amino acids long. The V segment lost 5 bases and the J segment 5 bases; nucleotides outside the gene matches: 8. Germline-derived CDR1 and CDR2 are SGHVS and FNYEAQ. CDR3 region: CASSLHRGWTEAFF. CDR3 DNA sequence: TGTGCCAGCAGCCTCCACAGGGGATGGACTGAAGCTTTCTTT.

This clonotype was recorded at least ten times. The chain is built from TRBV28 and TRBJ2-2; no reliable D call. The CDR3 length is 13 residues. V was clipped by 2 bases and J by 4 bases, with 5 bases between them. The V gene's germline CDR1 is MDHEN and CDR2 SYDVKM. For the CDR3, the DNA is TGTGCCAGCAGTTTAGGGTTCACCGGGGAGCTGTTTTTT. It codes for CASSLGFTGELFF. The full variable domain, with the rest looked up from reference TRBV28 and TRBJ2-2, is DVKVTQSSRYLVKRTGEKVFLECVQDMDHENMFWYRQDPGLGLRLIYFSYDVKMKEKGDIPEGYSVSREKKERFSLILESASTNQTSMYLCASSLGFTGELFFGEGSRLTVL.

This clonotype qualifies as medium-sized. This rearrangement joins TRBV20-1 to TRBJ2-3; TRBD2 matches 7 bases. There are 18 residues in the CDR3. The junction had 23 bases not matched to a gene; V was cut back by 4 bases and J by 7 bases. CDR1 is DFQATT and CDR2 is SNEGSKA in the germline V gene (reference sequence). The CDR3 protein is CSATQQSYSGTHTNTQYF. CDR3 coding DNA: TGCAGTGCTACCCAGCAATCGTACAGCGGGACCCACACGAATACGCAGTATTTT.

V is TRBV6-1 and J is TRBJ2-7; D is unclear. Deletions cut 3 bases from V and 3 bases from J, with 9 bases between. CDR1 and CDR2 from the germline V gene are MNHNS and SASEGT. This CDR3 has 13 residues. CDR3 nucleotides: TGTGCCAGCAGTGAGAGAAGGATCTACGAGCAGTACTTC. As protein: CASSERRIYEQYF.

The genes are TRBV9 and TRBJ2-1; the D call may be TRBD1 or TRBD2 (5 bases each). Germline assignment: CDR1 SGDLS and CDR2 YYNGEE. CDR3 size: 15 residues. V lost 6 bases to trimming and J lost 4 bases, with 17 bases between them. The CDR3 protein is CASTTSGTVYNEQFF. In DNA, the CDR3 is TGTGCCAGCACCACCTCCGGGACGGTATACAATGAGCAGTTCTTC.

Concerning this clonotype: This clone may be a read error of a much larger clone one base away. V and J are TRBV6-1 and TRBJ2-7; D unclear. The CDR3 length is 12 residues. CDR1 MNHNS and CDR2 SASEGT come from the germline V gene. Here the CDR3 DNA reads TGTGCCAGCACTCCCGGCCCCTACGAGCGGTACTTC. Protein sequence: CASTPGPYERYF.

This clonotype was detected a few times. This chain connects TRBV5-1 to TRBJ2-7, with 11 bases lining up with TRBD2. The CDR3 contains 15 residues. The germline CDR1 and CDR2 sequences are SGHRS and YFSETQ. V shed 7 bases and J 2 bases; nucleotides not matched to a gene: 8. This CDR3 is CASRPTSGAPYEQYF. The CDR3 region has the DNA TGCGCCAGCCGACCGACTAGCGGGGCCCCCTACGAGCAGTACTTC.

This clonotype was picked up many times. The chain employs TRBV12-3 or TRBV12-4 and TRBJ2-7; unclear D gene. The CDR3 has 12 amino acids. V was cut by 4 bases and J by 2 bases, with 6 bases left in between. As DNA, the CDR3 is TGTGCCAGCAGTTACACCACCTACGAGCAGTACTTC. It yields the protein CASSYTTYEQYF.

This clonotype was seen ten or more times. The V and J genes are TRBV29-1 and TRBJ2-2; D is perhaps TRBD1 (6 bases). From germline, CDR1 is SQVTM and CDR2 ANQGSEA. The ends were cut back, 2 bases at V and 0 bases at J, with 16 bases in the middle. The CDR3 consists of 17 residues. The CDR3 sequence: CSVETHGQLANTGELFF. The CDR3 nucleotides are TGCAGCGTTGAAACACACGGACAGCTCGCGAACACCGGGGAGCTGTTTTTT.

The table lists this clonotype with many counts. This chain uses TRBV7-3 with TRBJ2-1, with TRBD2 matching 7 bases. The CDR3 has 16 amino acids. V gave up 1 base and J gave up 4 bases; unmatched junction bases: 7. The germline gives CDR1 SGHTA, CDR2 FQGTGA. The CDR3 DNA reads as TGTGCCAGCAGCTTAAGTCTAGCGGACACTTACAATGAGCAGTTCTTC. Translating it yields CASSLSLADTYNEQFF.

The table lists this clonotype with many counts. The rearrangement joins TRBV11-3 to TRBJ2-6; D gene ambiguous. The CDR3 covers 13 residues. V lost 3 bases and J lost 3, with 3 bases in between. Germline V lookup: CDR1 SGHNT, CDR2 YENEEA. The CDR3 region has the DNA TGTGCCAGCAGCTTGTTTGGGGCCAACGTCCTGACTTTC. Translating it yields CASSLFGANVLTF.

With regard to this clonotype: The conserved phenylalanine or tryptophan normally closing the CDR3 is absent here, so this likely arose from a read error. J is TRBJ2-1 and V is TRBV11-2; D remains ambiguous. This CDR3 has 14 residues. CDR1 SGHAT and CDR2 FQNNGV come from the germline V gene. V was shortened by 3 bases and J by 2 bases, with 8 bases between the two germline ends. CDR3: CASSLGQTYNEQFL. CDR3 coding DNA: TGTGCCAGCAGCTTGGGTCAAACCTACAATGAGCAGTTCCTC.

This clonotype has more than one count but fewer than ten. The gene calls are TRBV28 and TRBJ1-4, with no clear D. V gave up 3 bases and J gave up 3 bases, with 17 bases separating them. This CDR3 has 17 residues. The germline V gene has CDR1 MDHEN and CDR2 SYDVKM. CDR3 sequence: CASSLRGRSRANEKLFF. In DNA form, the CDR3 reads TGTGCCAGCAGTTTGAGAGGGAGGAGTCGGGCTAATGAAAAACTGTTTTTT.

The gene calls are TRBV7-9 and TRBJ2-4; D is possibly TRBD1 or TRBD2 (5 bases each). Trimming took 5 bases from V and 5 from J, leaving 19 bases between them. Germline V gene sequence: CDR1 SEHNR, CDR2 FQNEAQ (reference sequence). The CDR3 has 16 residues. The CDR3: CASSPRFQGRENIQYF. The CDR3, as DNA: TGTGCCAGCAGCCCCCGCTTCCAGGGACGGGAAAACATTCAGTACTTC.

There are many counts of this clonotype. The chain combines TRBV10-3 with TRBJ2-7; D could derive from TRBD1 or TRBD2 (5 bases each). The CDR3 spans 17 residues. CDR1 is ENHRY and CDR2 is SYGVKD in the germline V gene. Trimming left V 2 bases short and J 2 bases short, with 19 bases between. CDR3 nucleotides: TGTGCCATCAGTGAGCTGGGGGTGGCTGCGGGTCCCTACGAGCAGTACTTC. Protein product: CAISELGVAAGPYEQYF.

This clonotype was counted a few times. The gene calls are TRBV29-1 and TRBJ2-1; D call uncertain. Germline V lookup: CDR1 SQVTM, CDR2 ANQGSEA. Trimming shortened V by 7 bases and J by 8 bases, and 9 bases separated the two germline ends. The CDR3 covers 10 residues. Here the CDR3 DNA reads TGCAGCGCCATTGGCGATGAGCAGTTCTTC. Protein: CSAIGDEQFF.

This clonotype was seen at least ten times. The gene calls are TRBV4-1 and TRBJ2-3; 14 bases map to TRBD2. CDR1 MGHRA and CDR2 YSYEKL come from the germline V gene. V lost 1 base, J lost 6 bases, and 9 bases stayed unmatched. This CDR3 spans 18 amino acids. CDR3 sequence (DNA): TGCGCCAGCAGCCAAGGACTAGCGGGAGGGGGGAGTATGGATACGCAGTATTTT. Translating it yields CASSQGLAGGGSMDTQYF.

This clonotype was recorded many times. The gene calls are TRBV27 and TRBJ2-6; possible D gene TRBD2, 6 bases. CDR1 and CDR2 from the germline V gene are MNHEY and SMNVEV (reference sequence). This CDR3 spans 15 amino acids. V lost 7 bases and J 1 base, leaving 11 bases between the germline ends. CDR3 bases: TGTGCCAGCAAAATCGGGGGATCTGGGGCCAACGTCCTGACTTTC. Its protein is CASKIGGSGANVLTF.